One sample yielded the 17 T cell receptor beta chains listed below, sequenced in a study of breast tumors, draining lymph nodes, adjacent tissues. TCRdb re-called the multiplex PCR reads with MiXCR, one entry per CDR3 protein. The data show 85,000 to 130,000 distinct CDR3 sequences, with more than 30% seen just once and around 5.9% held by the top ten. Samples came from axillary lymph nodes draining the breast cancer. Sample: axillary lymph node tissue. The origin of the receptors is a female donor with breast cancer. Some clones in this sample may be carry-over from other donors' samples.

As for this clonotype: A read error is possible here, since a much larger clone lies one base away. The chain carries TRBV28 and TRBJ2-2; possibly TRBD1 or TRBD2 for D (5 bases each). Germline CDR1 MDHEN, CDR2 SYDVKM. This CDR3 region has 16 residues. V was shortened by 1 base and J by 7 bases, with 16 bases between the two germline ends. CDR3 DNA: TGTGCCAGCAGTTTATTTGGTGGGACCCCCGTCGGGGAGCTGTTTTTT. Residues: CASSLFGGTPVGELFF.

The chain carries TRBV25-1 and TRBJ1-2, with 7 positions matching TRBD1. There are 18 residues in the CDR3. The junction had 15 bases not matched to a gene; V was cut back by 3 bases and J by 2 bases. CDR1 and CDR2 from the germline V gene are MGHDK and SYGVNS. CDR3 residues: CASSDRQGVTLQNYGYTF. Here the CDR3 DNA reads TGTGCCAGCAGTGACCGACAGGGAGTAACCTTGCAGAACTATGGCTACACCTTC.

In the case of this clonotype: It may be a read error: a sequence one base away is much more abundant. The DNA for the CDR3 is TGTGCCAGCACCAACGGGCAGGGTCCTGACTATGGCTACACCTTC. Translation gives CASTNGQGPDYGYTF. The chain has TRBV6-5 and TRBJ1-2; perhaps TRBD1 as D (5 bases). Germline loops: CDR1 MNHEY, CDR2 SVGAGI. The CDR3 totals 15 residues. Deletions cut 7 bases from V and 3 bases from J, with 18 bases between.

Of note for this clonotype: The conserved phenylalanine or tryptophan normally closing the CDR3 is absent here, so this likely arose from a read error. The chain employs TRBV24-1 and TRBJ1-2; D possibly corresponds to TRBD1 (6 bases). The V end lost 3 bases, the J end lost 3 bases, and 16 bases lay between the germline ends. This CDR3 is 16 amino acids long. The V gene's germline CDR1 is KGHDR and CDR2 SFDVKD. CDR3 in amino acids: CATSDTGGEKHYGYTL. The CDR3, as DNA: TGTGCCACCAGTGATACGGGGGGCGAGAAGCACTATGGCTACACCCTC.

This chain links TRBV7-6 with TRBJ2-7; 9 nucleotides match TRBD1. Per germline, CDR1 SGHVS and CDR2 FNYEAQ. This CDR3 spans 14 amino acids. Germline trimming cut 5 bases from V and 0 bases from J; bases unmatched to any gene: 2. CDR3 loop: CASSTTGGSYEQYF. The CDR3 coding sequence is TGTGCCAGCAGCACGACAGGGGGCTCCTACGAGCAGTACTTC.

This clonotype was recorded at least ten times. The chain links TRBV5-1 to TRBJ2-7; 7 positions match TRBD1. The CDR3 has 13 residues. CDR1 and CDR2 from the germline V gene are SGHRS and YFSETQ. V lost 3 bases to trimming and J lost 4 bases; unmatched junction nucleotides: 4. For the CDR3, the DNA is TGCGCCAGCAGCTCTGACAGGGAGTACGAGCAGTACTTC. This sequence encodes CASSSDREYEQYF.

Points on this clonotype: At one of its ends the junction is not consistent with the germline gene, which may arise from a read error. V and J are TRBV28 and TRBJ2-7, with 7 positions matching TRBD1. The CDR3 runs to 15 residues. The germline V gene has CDR1 MDHEN and CDR2 SYDVKM. CDR3 residues: CASSLEPGQVPRLHF. The CDR3 DNA is TGTGCCAGCAGTCTAGAGCCTGGACAGGTCCCACGTCTGCACTTC.

This clonotype came up many times. V and J are TRBV9 and TRBJ1-4; possible D gene TRBD1, 6 bases. This CDR3 region has 15 residues. CDR1 is SGDLS and CDR2 is YYNGEE in the germline V gene. V lost 4 bases and J lost 7, with 17 bases in between. The CDR3 DNA sequence: TGTGCCAGCAGCACGGCCGGGACAAGCTCTGAAAAACTGTTTTTT. It translates to CASSTAGTSSEKLFF.

Only one count was recorded for this clonotype. This may stem from a read error, because a much larger clone lies one nucleotide away. The chain combines TRBV6-2 or TRBV6-3 with TRBJ2-2; tentative D call: TRBD1 (7 bases). This CDR3 is built from 13 residues. Germline lookup yields CDR1 MNHEY and CDR2 SVGEGT. The CDR3 nucleotides are TGTGCCAGCAGATCACAAGGGGGCGGGGAGCCGTTTTTT. Its translation: CASRSQGGGEPFF.

This clonotype occurred many times. This chain's CDR3 is CASSVFAGGNEKLFF. The CDR3 DNA reads as TGTGCCAGCAGCGTTTTCGCCGGGGGTAATGAAAAACTGTTTTTT. This chain uses TRBV9 with TRBJ1-4; D perhaps matches TRBD1 (5 bases). Germline V gene data show CDR1 as SGDLS and CDR2 as YYNGEE. V shed 2 bases and J shed 4 bases, with 12 bases lying between them. CDR3 length: 15 amino acids.

This clonotype was recorded many times. V is TRBV5-1 and J is TRBJ2-3, with D perhaps TRBD1 or TRBD2 (6 bases each). CDR1 and CDR2 from the germline V gene are SGHRS and YFSETQ. V lost 4 bases, J lost 5 bases, and 17 bases lay in between. The CDR3 is made up of 15 amino acids. DNA of the CDR3: TGCGCCAGCAGCCTGGGACGGGGGCAGGGAGATACGCAGTATTTT. Protein product: CASSLGRGQGDTQYF. The full variable domain, with the rest looked up from reference TRBV5-1 and TRBJ2-3, is KAGVTQTPRYLIKTRGQQVTLSCSPISGHRSVSWYQQTPGQGLQFLFEYFSETQRNKGNFPGRFSGRQFSNSRSEMNVSTLELGDSALYLCASSLGRGQGDTQYFGPGTRLTVL.

Of note for this clonotype: This sequence may be a read error, since a much larger clone differs from it by one base. CDR3 nucleotide sequence: TGCAGTGCTAGAGATTGGGCTAGCGGGCCCGAGCAGTACTTC. This codes for CSARDWASGPEQYF. V gene TRBV20-1 combines with J gene TRBJ2-7, with 8 nucleotides matching TRBD2. CDR3 length equals 14 residues. CDR1 is DFQATT and CDR2 is SNEGSKA in the germline V gene (reference sequence). V shed 0 bases and J 6 bases; nucleotides not matched to a gene: 7.

This clonotype was detected many times. The gene calls are TRBV19 and TRBJ2-2, with 7 bases identical to TRBD1. The junction had 17 bases not matched to a gene; V was cut back by 2 bases and J by 5 bases. Germline V gene lookup returns CDR1 LNHDA and CDR2 SQIVND (reference sequence). The CDR3 is 19 amino acids. The CDR3 region has the DNA TGTGCCAGTAGTATAAGATTGGTGAAGGGGGCGCTTGTAACCGGGGAGCTGTTTTTT. Its protein product is CASSIRLVKGALVTGELFF.

This clonotype was detected ten times or more. The V call is TRBV5-1, the J call TRBJ2-2, with TRBD1 matching 9 bases. The CDR3 extends over 15 amino acids. Trimming at V came to 4 bases and at J to 5 bases, leaving 6 bases not matched to a gene. Germline V gene sequence: CDR1 SGHRS, CDR2 YFSETQ. The CDR3 region is CASSRDRAGTGELFF. As DNA, the CDR3 is TGCGCCAGCAGCCGGGACAGGGCAGGGACCGGGGAGCTGTTTTTT.

This clonotype has ten or more counts. The J gene is TRBJ1-5, the V gene TRBV6-6; D not certain. The CDR3 spans 18 residues. V was shortened by 2 bases and J by 0 bases, with 17 bases between the two germline ends. CDR1 is MNHNY and CDR2 is SVGAGI in the germline V gene (reference sequence). CDR3 residues: CASSYSPVSLYSNQPQHF. The CDR3 DNA follows: TGTGCCAGCAGTTACAGTCCAGTCAGCTTATATAGCAATCAGCCCCAGCATTTT.

The genes are TRBV20-1 and TRBJ2-1, with 11 bases aligning to TRBD2. The V gene's germline CDR1 is DFQATT and CDR2 SNEGSKA (reference sequence). This CDR3 has 17 residues. J was trimmed by 4 bases and V by 1 base; bases with no gene match: 9. This CDR3 reads CSARVQGSGREYNEQFF. The DNA for the CDR3 is TGCAGTGCTAGAGTGCAGGGTAGCGGGAGGGAGTACAATGAGCAGTTCTTC.

There are many counts of this clonotype. The chain recombines TRBV11-2 with TRBJ1-3, with D unclear. The length of the CDR3 is 15 residues. In germline, CDR1 is SGHAT, CDR2 FQNNGV. The V end lost 4 bases, the J end lost 2 bases, and 12 bases lay between the germline ends. In nucleotides, the CDR3 is TGTGCCAGCAGCTCAACGGCGGCGGCTGGAAACACCATATATTTT. Translation gives CASSSTAAAGNTIYF.